The sequence of this TCR beta chain was determined in a study of shared clonotypes between healthy human individuals. In the case of this clone: Its matching antigen is unknown.

As processed by the authors: There were no quality scores in the junction-only immunoSEQ sequences, so filtering differed. Method: immunoSEQ multiplex PCR; TCRdb's copy keeps in-frame clones and lacks some. The D gene and trimming were derived from the DNA, and the V and J assignments and clone size from that table. Here the sample spans 2 million to 2.5 million clones, about 93% being singletons. General study points: Memory subsets generally showed smaller estimated richness than naive subsets did. Inspection by rarefaction showed sorted-subset sequencing to be incomplete despite large depth. A handful of donors showed sharing of about 4.7% of naive CD4 clonotypes.

With 0 bases clipped from V and 7 bases from J, the junction kept 17 bases outside the gene matches. The CDR3 is 19 amino acids. Germline assignment: CDR1 SGHRS and CDR2 YFSETQ. The naive CD8 fraction comprised CD45RO-negative cells positively selected for CCR7 and excluded terminally differentiated effector memory CD45RA+ cells. This receptor was identified in a man aged 18 to 35 in good health. Some clones in this sample may be carry-over from other donors' samples. Sequenced sample: naive CD8+ T cells from PBMCs. This sequence joins TRBV5-1 and TRBJ1-5, with 9 bases identical to TRBD1. CDR3: CASSLVRTGAIVRIQPQHF. CDR3 in DNA: TGCGCCAGCAGCTTGGTAAGGACAGGGGCGATTGTTCGGATCCAGCCCCAGCATTTT.